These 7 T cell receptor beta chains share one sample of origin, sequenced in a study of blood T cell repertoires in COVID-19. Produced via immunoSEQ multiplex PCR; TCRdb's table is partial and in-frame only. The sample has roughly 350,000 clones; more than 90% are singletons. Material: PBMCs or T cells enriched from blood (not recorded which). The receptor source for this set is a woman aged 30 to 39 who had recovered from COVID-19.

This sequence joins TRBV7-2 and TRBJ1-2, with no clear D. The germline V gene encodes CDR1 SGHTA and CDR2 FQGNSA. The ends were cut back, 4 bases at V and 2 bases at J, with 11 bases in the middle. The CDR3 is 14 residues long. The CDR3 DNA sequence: TGTGCCAGCAGCTCCTCGGGTGACAACTATGGCTACACCTTC. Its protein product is CASSSSGDNYGYTF.

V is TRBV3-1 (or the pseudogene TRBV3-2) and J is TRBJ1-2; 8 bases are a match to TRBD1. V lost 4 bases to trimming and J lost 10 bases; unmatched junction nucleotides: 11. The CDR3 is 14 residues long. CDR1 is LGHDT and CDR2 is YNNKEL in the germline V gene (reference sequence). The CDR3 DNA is TGTGCCAGCAGCCCAGGGGACAGGCCGCTCGTCTACACCTTC. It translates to CASSPGDRPLVYTF.

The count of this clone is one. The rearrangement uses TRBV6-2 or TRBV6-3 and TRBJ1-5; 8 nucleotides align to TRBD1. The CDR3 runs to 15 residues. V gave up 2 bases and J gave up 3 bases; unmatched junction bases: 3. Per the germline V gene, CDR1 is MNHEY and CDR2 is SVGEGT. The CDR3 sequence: CASSYGQGLNQPQHF. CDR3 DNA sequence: TGTGCCAGCAGTTACGGACAGGGACTCAATCAGCCCCAGCATTTT.

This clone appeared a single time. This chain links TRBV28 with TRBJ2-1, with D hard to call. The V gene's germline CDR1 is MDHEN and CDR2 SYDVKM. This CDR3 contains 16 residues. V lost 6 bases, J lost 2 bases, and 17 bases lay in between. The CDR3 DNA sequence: TGTGCCAGCAGCCTTAACTTTGGTAGCCCCTACAATGAGCAGTTCTTC. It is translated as CASSLNFGSPYNEQFF. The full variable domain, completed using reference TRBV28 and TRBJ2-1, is DVKVTQSSRYLVKRTGEKVFLECVQDMDHENMFWYRQDPGLGLRLIYFSYDVKMKEKGDIPEGYSVSREKKERFSLILESASTNQTSMYLCASSLNFGSPYNEQFFGPGTRLTVL.

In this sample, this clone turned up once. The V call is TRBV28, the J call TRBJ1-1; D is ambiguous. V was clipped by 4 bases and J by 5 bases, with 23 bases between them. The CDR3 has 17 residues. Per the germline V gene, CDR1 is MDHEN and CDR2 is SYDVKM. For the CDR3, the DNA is TGTGCCAGCAGTTCCCCCGGATGGTTGTCATCGGGGACTGAAGCTTTCTTT. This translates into CASSSPGWLSSGTEAFF.

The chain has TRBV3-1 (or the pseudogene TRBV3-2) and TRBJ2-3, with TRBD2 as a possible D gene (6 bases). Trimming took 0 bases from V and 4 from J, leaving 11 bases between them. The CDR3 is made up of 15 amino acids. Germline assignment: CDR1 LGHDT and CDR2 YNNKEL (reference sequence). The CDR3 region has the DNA TGTGCCAGCAGCCAAGACGTGGCTAGCGCAGATACGCAGTATTTT. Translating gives CASSQDVASADTQYF.

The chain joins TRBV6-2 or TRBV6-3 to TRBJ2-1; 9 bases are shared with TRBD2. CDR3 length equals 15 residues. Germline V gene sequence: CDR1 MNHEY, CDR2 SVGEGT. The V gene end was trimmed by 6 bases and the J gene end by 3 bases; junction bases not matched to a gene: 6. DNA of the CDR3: TGTGCCAGCAGCCCCCAGCGGGGGGTCTACAATGAGCAGTTCTTC. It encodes CASSPQRGVYNEQFF.